A single sample gave rise to the 8 T cell receptor beta chains below, sequenced in a study of cytomegalovirus exposure and HLA in healthy donors. With 60 Vbeta and 13 Jbeta primers, the PCR was carried out. Only in-frame clones appear in the TCRdb table, and some are missing; sequencing was by immunoSEQ multiplex PCR. The profile covers 100,000 to 150,000 clones, with over 70% appearing a single time and under 5% taken by the ten largest. The sequencing sample was made of PBMCs. These receptor sequences come from a man aged 40-50 years in good health and CMV-seropositive.

The chain has TRBV5-4 and TRBJ1-2; D is uncertain. Germline V lookup: CDR1 SGHNT, CDR2 YYREEE (reference sequence). V was trimmed by 6 bases and J by 1 base, leaving 16 bases between them. This CDR3 has 15 amino acids. CDR3 DNA: TGTGCCAGCACCTGGGGTATTCGGGGTAACTATGGCTACACCTTC. As protein: CASTWGIRGNYGYTF.

The chain couples TRBV19 to TRBJ2-5; 9 bases are a match to TRBD1. J gave up 5 bases and V 3 bases, and 4 bases lay outside the gene matches. Germline CDR1 LNHDA, CDR2 SQIVND (reference sequence). There are 14 residues in the CDR3. The chain's CDR3 is CASSIYRGQETQYF. The CDR3 DNA is TGTGCCAGTAGTATCTACAGGGGGCAGGAGACCCAGTACTTC.

V is TRBV7-2 and J is TRBJ2-5; D gene unclear. The V and J ends lost 0 bases and 2 bases respectively, with 4 bases between them. The CDR3 is 13 amino acids. CDR1 SGHTA and CDR2 FQGNSA come from the germline V gene. The CDR3 region is CASSLAQQETQYF. The CDR3 region has the DNA TGTGCCAGCAGCTTAGCACAGCAAGAGACCCAGTACTTC.

This chain joins TRBV19 and TRBJ1-6; possible D gene TRBD1, 6 bases. Germline values: CDR1 LNHDA, CDR2 SQIVND (reference sequence). V shed 5 bases and J shed 7 bases, with 12 bases lying between them. CDR3 length: 14 amino acids. The CDR3 sequence: CASSSGAENSPLHF. Here the CDR3 DNA reads TGTGCCAGTAGTTCAGGGGCGGAAAATTCACCCCTCCACTTT. The variable domain in full, with the rest retrieved from reference TRBV19 and TRBJ1-6, is DGGITQSPKYLFRKEGQNVTLSCEQNLNHDAMYWYRQDPGQGLRLIYYSQIVNDFQKGDIAEGYSVSREKKESFPLTVTSAQKNPTAFYLCASSSGAENSPLHFGNGTRLTVT.

The chain employs TRBV7-3 and TRBJ2-1; 8 bases agree with TRBD2. V shed 2 bases, J shed 6 bases, and the junction held 6 bases outside the gene matches. Germline assignment: CDR1 SGHTA and CDR2 FQGTGA. The CDR3 spans 15 residues. CDR3 protein: CASSLLRTSPNEQFF. CDR3 sequence (DNA): TGTGCCAGCAGCTTACTTCGGACTAGCCCCAATGAGCAGTTCTTC.

The chain recombines TRBV5-1 with TRBJ2-1; 9 bases align to TRBD1. Unmatched junction bases numbered 6, after V lost 1 base and J lost 7 bases. The CDR3 totals 15 residues. Germline assignment: CDR1 SGHRS and CDR2 YFSETQ. CDR3: CASSLMTGGGNEQFF. The CDR3, as DNA: TGCGCCAGCAGCTTGATGACAGGGGGAGGGAATGAGCAGTTCTTC.

V and J are TRBV4-1 and TRBJ1-1; 10 nucleotides align to TRBD1. The CDR3 is 16 amino acids. V was clipped by 0 bases and J by 4 bases; unmatched bases: 5. The germline V gene encodes CDR1 MGHRA and CDR2 YSYEKL. The CDR3 sequence: CASSQDPWTGGTEAFF. As DNA, the CDR3 is TGCGCCAGCAGCCAAGATCCCTGGACAGGGGGCACTGAAGCTTTCTTT.

This rearrangement joins TRBV6-5 to TRBJ1-6; D not certain. Deletions cut 4 bases from V and 10 bases from J, with 11 bases between. Germline V gene sequence: CDR1 MNHEY, CDR2 SVGAGI. This CDR3 has 13 residues. CDR3 protein: CASSSGSWSPLHF. The DNA of the CDR3 is TGTGCCAGCAGTTCGGGGAGTTGGTCACCCCTCCACTTT.